A single sample gave rise to the 25 T cell receptor beta chains below, sequenced in a study of early T cells in non-severe SARS-CoV-2 infection. From the 5' RACE reads, TCRdb called clonotypes with MiXCR, one entry per CDR3 protein. The table has about 110,000 distinct CDR3 sequences, 9% to 13% seen once. Sequencing was performed on whole blood. The receptors originated from an adult who was a healthcare worker with PCR-confirmed SARS-CoV-2 infection or an uninfected control (not recorded which).

The gene calls are TRBV20-1 and TRBJ2-5; 13 bases align to TRBD2. The CDR3 is 16 residues long. Losses at the gene ends were 1 base for V and 6 bases for J; bases not matched to a gene: 8. From germline, CDR1 is DFQATT and CDR2 SNEGSKA (reference sequence). CDR3 sequence: CSARVELAGGRKTQYF. The CDR3 DNA follows: TGCAGTGCTAGAGTGGAACTAGCGGGAGGGCGAAAGACCCAGTACTTC.

The rearrangement joins TRBV20-1 to TRBJ2-2; D ambiguous. The CDR3 has 14 residues. CDR1 is DFQATT, CDR2 SNEGSKA, per germline (reference sequence). V was cut by 0 bases and J by 0 bases, with 5 bases left in between. Written as DNA, the CDR3 is TGCAGTGCTAGAGAGGGTACGAACACCGGGGAGCTGTTTTTT. Protein sequence: CSAREGTNTGELFF.

Note on this clonotype: A much more abundant neighbour one base away suggests this may be a read error. This sequence joins TRBV11-2 and TRBJ1-1, with 11 positions matching TRBD1. Germline loops: CDR1 SGHAT, CDR2 FQNNGV. The CDR3 contains 16 residues. CDR3 DNA: TGTGCCAACAGCTTTTTCGGACAGGGGGCCCGCACTGAAGCTTTCTTT. It yields the protein CANSFFGQGARTEAFF. Supplemented by reference TRBV11-2 and TRBJ1-1, the full variable domain reads EAGVAQSPRYKIIEKRQSVAFWCNPISGHATLYWYQQILGQGPKLLIQFQNNGVVDDSQLPKDRFSAERLKGVDSTLKIQPAKLEDSAVYLCANSFFGQGARTEAFFGQGTRLTVV.

This clonotype has a count of ten or more. This chain uses TRBV5-1 with TRBJ1-1; unclear D gene. This CDR3 contains 13 residues. Trimming took off 0 bases at V and 8 bases at J, with 11 bases between the two ends. Per germline, CDR1 SGHRS and CDR2 YFSETQ. CDR3 coding DNA: TGCGCCAGCAGCTTGGAGGCGGGATCGGAAGCTTTCTTT. It is translated as CASSLEAGSEAFF.

This clonotype was observed many times. This chain links TRBV29-1 with TRBJ2-7, with unresolved D. Germline CDR1 is SQVTM and CDR2 is ANQGSEA. V lost 3 bases and J lost 7, with 19 bases in between. This CDR3 spans 14 amino acids. This CDR3 is CSVEYRTAGREQYF. In nucleotides, the CDR3 is TGCAGCGTTGAGTATAGGACGGCAGGCAGGGAGCAGTACTTC.

This clonotype was seen at least ten times. V gene TRBV11-3 combines with J gene TRBJ2-7; tentatively, D is TRBD1 or TRBD2 (6 bases each). This CDR3 is built from 15 residues. Germline loops: CDR1 SGHNT, CDR2 YENEEA. Between the trimmed V and J ends, which lost 5 bases and 0 bases, there was a span of 14 bases. CDR3 nucleotides: TGTGCCAGCAGCCCCCACGGGGGCAGCTCCTACGAGCAGTACTTC. This translates into CASSPHGGSSYEQYF.

This clonotype was found a few times. This chain connects TRBV10-3 to TRBJ2-3; 12 bases fit TRBD2. CDR1 and CDR2 from the germline V gene are ENHRY and SYGVKD. The CDR3 consists of 15 residues. The ends lost 4 bases at V and 1 base at J; junction bases unmatched: 0. The CDR3 nucleotides are TGTGCCATCAGTGGACTAGCGGGAGGCACAGATACGCAGTATTTT. It specifies CAISGLAGGTDTQYF.

The table lists this clonotype with many counts. The J gene is TRBJ2-7, the V gene TRBV11-2; 7 bases map to TRBD1. V lost 5 bases and J lost 4; bases outside the gene matches: 11. This CDR3 region has 15 residues. CDR1 and CDR2 from the germline V gene are SGHAT and FQNNGV. CDR3 sequence (DNA): TGTGCCAGCAGCCTTACGACAGGGATAGTATACGAGCAGTACTTC. This encodes CASSLTTGIVYEQYF.

This clonotype was detected many times. The chain is built from TRBV3-1 and TRBJ2-1, with 8 positions matching TRBD2. The CDR3 has 15 amino acids. J was trimmed by 8 bases and V by 4 bases; bases with no gene match: 10. Germline values: CDR1 LGHDT, CDR2 YNNKEL (reference sequence). In nucleotides, the CDR3 is TGTGCCAGCAGCCTCTACCGGGCGCGGGAGGATGAGCAGTTCTTC. Translation: CASSLYRAREDEQFF.

In this sample, this clonotype turned up many times. V usage is TRBV30 and J usage is TRBJ1-2; D is ambiguous. V was pared by 0 bases and J by 3 bases, with 11 bases between. Germline V gene lookup returns CDR1 GTSNPN and CDR2 SVGIG (reference sequence). The CDR3 runs to 14 residues. The CDR3 sequence is CAWSVTSWHYGYTF. The CDR3 nucleotides read TGTGCCTGGAGTGTTACATCCTGGCACTATGGCTACACCTTC.

This clonotype was counted only a few times. V is TRBV9 and J is TRBJ2-7; D may match TRBD1 or TRBD2 (6 bases each). Trimming removed 0 bases from V and 2 bases from J, with 9 bases in between. The CDR3 covers 14 residues. Germline assignment: CDR1 SGDLS and CDR2 YYNGEE. CDR3 sequence: CASSVGGAAYEQYF. The CDR3 DNA reads TGTGCCAGCAGCGTAGGGGGGGCGGCCTACGAGCAGTACTTC.

The table lists this clonotype with a few counts. This chain uses TRBV5-1 with TRBJ1-5; D uncertain. This CDR3 has 14 amino acids. V gave up 2 bases and J gave up 2 bases, with 8 bases separating them. Germline values: CDR1 SGHRS, CDR2 YFSETQ. CDR3 residues: CASSFEGGNQPQHF. The CDR3 nucleotides read TGCGCCAGCAGCTTCGAGGGCGGCAATCAGCCCCAGCATTTT.

The rearrangement joins TRBV20-1 to TRBJ2-3; D gene unclear. From germline, CDR1 is DFQATT and CDR2 SNEGSKA (reference sequence). The CDR3 contains 15 residues. V was pared by 1 base and J by 0 bases, with 11 bases between. The CDR3 sequence is CSARVPKSSTDTQYF. The CDR3 DNA reads as TGCAGTGCTAGAGTACCGAAATCTAGCACAGATACGCAGTATTTT.

Ten or more counts support this clonotype. The V gene is TRBV7-8, the J gene TRBJ2-2, with 16 bases matching TRBD2. Per the germline V gene, CDR1 is SGHVS and CDR2 is FQNEAQ. The junction had 10 bases not matched to a gene; V was cut back by 5 bases and J by 4 bases. This CDR3 has 19 amino acids. CDR3 in DNA: TGTGCCAGCAGCCTGACCGGGACTAGCGGGAGGGCGGTCACCGGGGAGCTGTTTTTT. This gives the protein CASSLTGTSGRAVTGELFF.

The chain couples TRBV12-3 or TRBV12-4 to TRBJ1-4; perhaps TRBD1 as D (5 bases). This CDR3 contains 14 residues. Trimming left V 0 bases short and J 8 bases short, with 10 bases between. CDR3 DNA sequence: TGTGCCAGCAGTTTAGCGGGGCGTGAGGAAAAACTGTTTTTT. The encoded protein is CASSLAGREEKLFF.

The J gene is TRBJ2-4, the V gene TRBV6-1; tentatively, D is TRBD1 or TRBD2 (6 bases each). Trimming took off 5 bases at V and 8 bases at J, with 16 bases between the two ends. The CDR3 length is 14 residues. Looked up from germline, CDR1 is MNHNS and CDR2 is SASEGT. The CDR3 region has the DNA TGTGCCAGCAGTAGGACAGCGTGGAGGGACATTCAGTACTTC. It is translated as CASSRTAWRDIQYF.

This clonotype was picked up a small number of times. The genes are TRBV12-3 or TRBV12-4 and TRBJ1-2; the D is unclear. The length of the CDR3 is 13 residues. Trimming shortened V by 4 bases and J by 4 bases, and 10 bases separated the two germline ends. The CDR3 loop is CASSSGRGYGYTF. DNA of the CDR3: TGTGCCAGCAGTTCTGGACGTGGCTATGGCTACACCTTC.

This clonotype was counted between two and nine times. The chain recombines TRBV29-1 with TRBJ1-2, with D uncertain. There are 13 residues in the CDR3. Germline lookup yields CDR1 SQVTM and CDR2 ANQGSEA. V lost 4 bases and J lost 0, with 9 bases in between. CDR3 sequence: CSVGDLANYGYTF. CDR3 DNA sequence: TGCAGCGTTGGGGATCTAGCTAACTATGGCTACACCTTC.

This clonotype appeared many times. This chain uses TRBV7-9 with TRBJ2-7; D may be TRBD2 (7 bases). Germline CDR1 reads SEHNR; CDR2 reads FQNEAQ (reference sequence). Trimming took off 7 bases at V and 4 bases at J, with 20 bases between the two ends. The CDR3 contains 15 residues. The CDR3 region has the DNA TGTGCCAGCATCCTAGGTGGAGGGAGGGGGTACGAGCAGTACTTC. Amino acid sequence: CASILGGGRGYEQYF.

The rearrangement links TRBV4-2 to TRBJ2-5, with 7 bases aligning to TRBD2. From germline, CDR1 is LGHNA and CDR2 YNFKEQ. The CDR3 covers 18 residues. With V trimmed by 0 bases and J by 5 bases, 15 bases remained unmatched. CDR3 DNA: TGTGCCAGCAGCCAAGATAGGGGACTATCAATCCCGGAGGAGACCCAGTACTTC. Amino acids: CASSQDRGLSIPEETQYF.

Only a few counts were recorded for this clonotype. The chain has TRBV20-1 and TRBJ2-7; unclear D gene. V shed 5 bases and J shed 2 bases, with 19 bases lying between them. CDR1 is DFQATT, CDR2 SNEGSKA, per germline (reference sequence). The CDR3 is 15 residues long. CDR3 sequence reads: CSASESAVGPYEQYF. CDR3 sequence (DNA): TGCAGTGCTTCCGAGTCGGCCGTGGGCCCCTACGAGCAGTACTTC.

The gene calls are TRBV13 and TRBJ1-1; D is ambiguous. The V gene lost 0 bases and the J gene lost 8 bases, with 10 bases spanning the gap. The CDR3 is made up of 13 amino acids. Germline lookup yields CDR1 PRHDT and CDR2 FYEKMQ (reference sequence). CDR3 region: CASSLGEEVEAFF. Written as DNA, the CDR3 is TGTGCCAGCAGCTTAGGTGAAGAGGTGGAAGCTTTCTTT.

This clonotype was seen at least ten times. The V gene is TRBV5-1, the J gene TRBJ2-2, with D possibly being TRBD1 (6 bases). V dropped 7 bases and J dropped 2 bases, with 18 bases sitting between them. The CDR3 is 16 residues long. Germline V gene lookup returns CDR1 SGHRS and CDR2 YFSETQ. The CDR3 DNA follows: TGCGCCAGCTGCCGGTGGGCAGGGGTTAACACCGGGGAGCTGTTTTTT. Protein product: CASCRWAGVNTGELFF. The whole variable domain, remainder taken from reference TRBV5-1 and TRBJ2-2, is KAGVTQTPRYLIKTRGQQVTLSCSPISGHRSVSWYQQTPGQGLQFLFEYFSETQRNKGNFPGRFSGRQFSNSRSEMNVSTLELGDSALYLCASCRWAGVNTGELFFGEGSRLTVL.

This clonotype appeared a few times. The gene calls are TRBV14 and TRBJ1-6; 7 nucleotides match TRBD1. The germline CDR1 and CDR2 sequences are SGHDN and FVKESK. V shed 4 bases, J shed 10 bases, and the junction held 10 bases outside the gene matches. The CDR3 has 15 residues. CDR3 nucleotides: TGTGCCAGCAGCCCTCAGACAGGGCGGGCCTCACCCCTCCACTTT. This codes for CASSPQTGRASPLHF.

This clonotype was counted at least ten times. The V gene is TRBV12-3 or TRBV12-4, the J gene TRBJ2-7; the D gene is possibly TRBD1 (6 bases). Trimming shortened V by 5 bases and J by 7 bases, and 15 bases separated the two germline ends. The length of the CDR3 is 13 residues. CDR3 protein: CASSPQGVGEQYF. The CDR3 DNA sequence: TGTGCCAGCAGTCCACAGGGAGTTGGGGAGCAGTACTTC.